This TCR beta chain was recovered during a study of sequential checkpoint blockade in melanoma. Study as a whole: Patients were randomized 1:1 to nivolumab-then-ipilimumab or ipilimumab-then-nivolumab first-line. Both treatment sequences were followed by maintenance nivolumab.

Trimming removed 6 bases from V and 4 bases from J; junction bases left unmatched: 7. The CDR3 length is 14 residues. Germline V gives CDR1 MGHRA, CDR2 YSYEKL. Treatment denoted: randomized to nivolumab then ipilimumab (arm A) or the reverse (arm B). Sorted cells were live CD3+CD8+, lacking CD19 and CD56, from PBMCs. Sequencing used immunoSEQ multiplex PCR; TCRdb keeps in-frame clones, though not all of them. The sample lists over 9,000 clones, around 80% seen once, with approximately 17% in the top ten. The sequencing used CD8+ T cells sorted from blood (inferred from file names), collected from a patient given nivolumab and ipilimumab in sequence. The receptor's source is a human donor with melanoma. The chain combines TRBV4-1 with TRBJ1-1; 8 positions agree with TRBD1. CDR3: CASSQQGVSTEAFF. The CDR3 region has the DNA TGCGCCAGCAGTCAACAGGGGGTTAGCACTGAAGCTTTCTTT.